This entry lists 5 T cell receptor beta chains sequenced from one sample in a study of cytomegalovirus exposure and HLA in healthy donors. In the PCR, 60 Vbeta and 13 Jbeta primers were used. Libraries were prepared by immunoSEQ multiplex PCR; TCRdb keeps only in-frame clonotypes and omits some of them. The sample contains 70,000 to 95,000 clones, 60% to 85% of which appear only once. The sequencing input was PBMCs. The receptors here all came from a man aged 35-49 years in good health and CMV-seronegative.

Regarding this clone: Other DNA sequences within the sample encode an identical CDR3. This chain connects TRBV11-2 to TRBJ2-2; D gene unclear. Germline values: CDR1 SGHAT, CDR2 FQNNGV. V shed 5 bases and J shed 1 base, with 5 bases lying between them. The CDR3 extends over 13 amino acids. The CDR3 region has the DNA TGTGCCAGCAGCCTCAGGAACACCGGGGAGCTGTTTTTT. It specifies CASSLRNTGELFF.

The chain uses TRBV30 and TRBJ1-2; perhaps TRBD1 as D (6 bases). Germline V gives CDR1 GTSNPN, CDR2 SVGIG (reference sequence). V was trimmed by 7 bases and J by 4 bases, leaving 19 bases between them. The CDR3 is made up of 14 amino acids. The chain's CDR3 is CASLGRGHIYGYTF. CDR3 DNA sequence: TGTGCCTCCCTAGGGAGGGGACATATCTATGGCTACACCTTC.

This clone was seen more than once but under ten times. Other DNA sequences in the same sample also yield this CDR3. The genes are TRBV5-1 and TRBJ1-1, with D perhaps TRBD1 (6 bases). The CDR3 spans 15 residues. CDR1 is SGHRS, CDR2 YFSETQ, per germline. V was clipped by 0 bases and J by 4 bases, with 13 bases between them. CDR3 sequence (DNA): TGCGCCAGCAGCTTGGTGGGCACAGGGTCCACTGAAGCTTTCTTT. Translation: CASSLVGTGSTEAFF. The full variable domain, in which reference TRBV5-1 and TRBJ1-1 provide the parts outside the CDR3, is KAGVTQTPRYLIKTRGQQVTLSCSPISGHRSVSWYQQTPGQGLQFLFEYFSETQRNKGNFPGRFSGRQFSNSRSEMNVSTLELGDSALYLCASSLVGTGSTEAFFGQGTRLTVV.

This chain connects TRBV4-1 to TRBJ2-5; D may be TRBD1 (5 bases). Germline V gene data show CDR1 as MGHRA and CDR2 as YSYEKL. V was pared by 4 bases and J by 2 bases, with 14 bases between. The CDR3 covers 15 residues. The CDR3 is CASSRRQSSQETQYF. The CDR3 region has the DNA TGCGCCAGCAGCCGAAGACAGAGTTCTCAAGAGACCCAGTACTTC.

The chain is built from TRBV7-3 and TRBJ2-7, with 7 bases fitting TRBD1. CDR1 and CDR2 from the germline V gene are SGHTA and FQGTGA. Unmatched junction bases numbered 6, after V lost 1 base and J lost 3 bases. The CDR3 spans 15 residues. The CDR3 nucleotides are TGTGCCAGCAGCTTAAAGGTCGGGACAGACTACGAGCAGTACTTC. Encoded protein: CASSLKVGTDYEQYF.